These 2 T cell receptor beta chains share one sample of origin, sequenced in a study of blood T cell repertoires in COVID-19. The table came from immunoSEQ multiplex PCR; TCRdb's copy has only in-frame clones and leaves some out. This sample has about 170,000 clones, with roughly 80% found just once. Sequencing used peripheral blood. The source is an older man with active or convalescent COVID-19.

The V gene is TRBV11-2, the J gene TRBJ1-5; the D gene is possibly TRBD1 (6 bases). The germline V gene has CDR1 SGHAT and CDR2 FQNNGV. The CDR3 runs to 15 residues. The V gene lost 6 bases and the J gene lost 5 bases, with 17 bases spanning the gap. The CDR3 loop is CASSSGAGTHQPQHF. The CDR3 DNA reads as TGTGCCAGCAGTTCAGGGGCAGGGACACATCAGCCCCAGCATTTT.

The rearrangement links TRBV5-4 to TRBJ2-5, with 10 nucleotides matching TRBD1. In germline, CDR1 is SGHNT, CDR2 YYREEE (reference sequence). The ends lost 5 bases at V and 4 bases at J; junction bases unmatched: 8. This CDR3 is 15 amino acids long. The CDR3 DNA follows: TGTGCCAGCAGATCTGACAGGGGGCTATTAGAGACCCAGTACTTC. Protein: CASRSDRGLLETQYF.